The text below deals with one TCR beta chain. Its specificity is unknown. 13 Jbeta primers and 60 Vbeta primers were used for the PCR. Data came from immunoSEQ multiplex PCR; TCRdb stores just in-frame clones and leaves some out. The table shows over 150,000 clones, with 77% occurring only once. The data belong to a study of cytomegalovirus exposure and HLA in healthy donors. Findings and limits, study-wide: Reports credit the classifier with highly specific, highly sensitive diagnosis of cytomegalovirus status.

The CDR3 is made up of 15 amino acids. Trimming cost V 2 bases and J 4 bases; bases outside gene matches: 6. Per germline, CDR1 LGHNA and CDR2 YSLEER. J is TRBJ1-1 and V is TRBV4-3; TRBD1 aligns across 8 bases. Sequenced input: PBMCs. The origin of this receptor is a woman aged 30 to 39 in good health and CMV-seropositive. The CDR3 region is CASSQFAGGSTEAFF. The CDR3 DNA sequence: TGCGCCAGCAGCCAATTCGCAGGGGGCAGCACTGAAGCTTTCTTT.